The 29 T cell receptor beta chains presented below share a single source sample, sequenced in a study of T cells in Graves' hyperthyroidism and ophthalmopathy. It was RNA transcripts that yielded the amplified TCR beta CDR3 regions. With the HTBI primer set, the TCR CDR3 went through a first round of RT-PCR. MiXCR, run by TCRdb on the multiplex PCR reads, gives a single entry per CDR3 protein. The sample shows about 640,000 distinct CDR3 sequences, roughly 20% of them seen only once. The sample was blood. These TCRs come from a man under 40 with Graves' ophthalmopathy.

The chain carries TRBV12-3 or TRBV12-4 and TRBJ2-7, with 7 bases that match TRBD2. The CDR3 runs to 14 residues. The trim removed 0 bases at V and 4 bases at J, leaving 3 bases unmatched. The CDR3 protein is CASSLARTSYEQYF. The DNA for the CDR3 is TGTGCCAGCAGTTTAGCGCGGACTAGTTACGAGCAGTACTTC.

The sample holds a few counts of this clonotype. V usage is TRBV29-1 and J usage is TRBJ2-3; 11 bases map to TRBD1. CDR3 length: 16 amino acids. Losses at the gene ends were 0 bases for V and 8 bases for J; bases not matched to a gene: 10. Germline CDR1 and CDR2: SQVTM and ANQGSEA. Written as DNA, the CDR3 is TGCAGCGTTGAAGATATAGGGACAGGGGGTCGAAGTACGCAGTATTTT. Its protein product is CSVEDIGTGGRSTQYF.

This clonotype was seen more than once but under ten times. The V gene is TRBV6-1, the J gene TRBJ2-5; maybe TRBD1 (5 bases). This CDR3 has 12 amino acids. Germline V CDR1 and CDR2: MNHNS, SASEGT. V lost 5 bases to trimming and J lost 5 bases, with 9 bases between them. Here the CDR3 DNA reads TGTGCCAGCAGTCAGGGAATCGAGACCCAGTACTTC. Amino acid sequence: CASSQGIETQYF.

The chain uses TRBV4-1 and TRBJ1-1; D remains ambiguous. V shed 2 bases and J shed 1 base, with 8 bases lying between them. The germline CDR1 and CDR2 sequences are MGHRA and YSYEKL. The CDR3 contains 14 residues. CDR3: CASSQNLRNTEAFF. The DNA for the CDR3 is TGCGCCAGCAGCCAAAACCTGAGGAACACTGAAGCTTTCTTT.

The chain joins TRBV18 to TRBJ2-1; 8 nucleotides agree with TRBD2. The V segment lost 2 bases and the J segment 8 bases; nucleotides outside the gene matches: 8. The CDR3 covers 15 residues. Germline-derived CDR1 and CDR2 are KGHSH and LQKENI. This chain's CDR3 is CASSPSLADGDEQFF. In DNA form, the CDR3 reads TGTGCCAGCTCACCATCACTAGCGGATGGGGATGAGCAGTTCTTC.

To note about this clonotype: A much larger clone lies a single base off, so this may be a read error. The chain has TRBV12-3 or TRBV12-4 and TRBJ1-1; D ambiguous. The CDR3 has 11 amino acids. Here the CDR3 reads CTSSSPNEAFF. The CDR3 DNA reads as TGTACCAGCAGCTCGCCAAATGAAGCTTTCTTT.

V is TRBV19 and J is TRBJ2-2; D ambiguous. Trimming pared 3 bases from V and 4 bases from J, leaving 9 bases between. The V gene's germline CDR1 is LNHDA and CDR2 SQIVND (reference sequence). CDR3 length: 14 residues. The CDR3 sequence: CASSIVGITGELFF. CDR3 bases: TGTGCCAGTAGTATCGTAGGGATCACCGGGGAGCTGTTTTTT.

This chain joins TRBV6-2 or TRBV6-3 and TRBJ1-4; D perhaps matches TRBD1 (5 bases). Germline CDR1 reads MNHEY; CDR2 reads SVGEGT. The CDR3 totals 15 residues. V shed 5 bases and J shed 5 bases, with 15 bases lying between them. CDR3 sequence: CASSPQDILNEKLFF. For the CDR3, the DNA is TGTGCCAGCAGTCCTCAGGACATCTTAAATGAAAAACTGTTTTTT.

This chain joins TRBV4-3 and TRBJ2-1; 12 bases map to TRBD2. The CDR3 runs to 17 residues. Unmatched junction bases numbered 5, after V lost 0 bases and J lost 5 bases. Germline V gene sequence: CDR1 LGHNA, CDR2 YSLEER. CDR3 sequence (DNA): TGCGCCAGCAGCCAAGAGTACCGACTAGCGGGGGACAATGAGCAGTTCTTC. Encoded protein: CASSQEYRLAGDNEQFF.

This clonotype came up a few times. The chain couples TRBV28 to TRBJ2-1, with TRBD1 as a possible D gene (7 bases). Germline loops: CDR1 MDHEN, CDR2 SYDVKM. The CDR3 runs 16 residues. Trimming cost V 5 bases and J 4 bases, with 18 bases left between them. This CDR3 is CASSGDRAAGYNEQFF. CDR3 DNA: TGTGCCAGCAGTGGTGACAGGGCGGCGGGGTACAATGAGCAGTTCTTC.

The table lists this clonotype with many counts. The rearrangement links TRBV19 to TRBJ1-5; 7 positions match TRBD1. V gave up 6 bases and J gave up 0 bases; unmatched junction bases: 8. Germline loops: CDR1 LNHDA, CDR2 SQIVND (reference sequence). CDR3 length equals 16 residues. CDR3 bases: TGTGCCAGTAGCACGGGACAGCGTTATAGCAATCAGCCCCAGCATTTT. Translation: CASSTGQRYSNQPQHF.

This clonotype has only a few counts. This rearrangement joins TRBV7-8 to TRBJ2-1; D uncertain. The CDR3 is made up of 12 amino acids. Germline CDR1 is SGHVS and CDR2 is FQNEAQ. Trimming shortened V by 1 base and J by 15 bases, and 13 bases separated the two germline ends. The CDR3 DNA is TGTGCCAGCAGCTTAGGCGGATACGGGCCGTTCTTC. Translation: CASSLGGYGPFF.

As concerns this clonotype: A much larger clone is a single base away; this may be a read error. This chain joins TRBV6-1 and TRBJ2-7; D remains unclear. Germline lookup yields CDR1 MNHNS and CDR2 SASEGT. The CDR3 totals 14 residues. The CDR3 sequence is CASGKYNSAYEQCF. For the CDR3, the DNA is TGTGCCAGCGGGAAGTACAATTCGGCCTACGAGCAGTGCTTC.

This clonotype was seen repeatedly, ten times or more. The chain is built from TRBV11-2 and TRBJ2-7, with D possibly matching TRBD1 (6 bases). CDR1 is SGHAT and CDR2 is FQNNGV in the germline V gene. This CDR3 spans 15 amino acids. V dropped 5 bases and J dropped 0 bases, with 14 bases sitting between them. As DNA, the CDR3 is TGTGCCAGCAGCCTCCCTACAGGGATCTCCTACGAGCAGTACTTC. Translating it yields CASSLPTGISYEQYF.

The rearrangement links TRBV15 to TRBJ2-1, with 10 nucleotides matching TRBD2. Germline assignment: CDR1 LNHNV and CDR2 YYDKDF (reference sequence). The CDR3 is 15 residues long. Unmatched junction bases numbered 4, after V lost 8 bases and J lost 0 bases. In DNA form, the CDR3 reads TGTGCCACCTGGACTAGCGGAAGCTCCTACAATGAGCAGTTCTTC. Translation: CATWTSGSSYNEQFF.

This clonotype showed up just a few times. The chain carries TRBV7-3 and TRBJ2-2; TRBD2 might be the D (5 bases). Germline values: CDR1 SGHTA, CDR2 FQGTGA. The CDR3 is 15 amino acids. V gave up 4 bases and J gave up 0 bases, with 9 bases separating them. CDR3 sequence: CASSSGAANTGELFF. CDR3 DNA: TGTGCCAGCAGCTCCGGAGCGGCGAACACCGGGGAGCTGTTTTTT.

This sequence joins TRBV20-1 and TRBJ2-7; 7 nucleotides match TRBD2. The CDR3 has 14 amino acids. The trim removed 4 bases at V and 0 bases at J, leaving 6 bases unmatched. Germline lookup yields CDR1 DFQATT and CDR2 SNEGSKA (reference sequence). CDR3 bases: TGCAGTGCTACACTAGCGAGGACCTCCTACGAGCAGTACTTC. This translates into CSATLARTSYEQYF.

V is TRBV20-1 and J is TRBJ1-1; no clear D. CDR3 length equals 14 residues. The germline gives CDR1 DFQATT, CDR2 SNEGSKA (reference sequence). The V end was cut by 3 bases, the J end by 7 bases, with 18 bases between. CDR3 amino acids: CSASLGQNTGEAFF. CDR3 sequence (DNA): TGCAGTGCTAGTCTGGGCCAGAACACGGGTGAAGCTTTCTTT.

The V call is TRBV29-1, the J call TRBJ1-2; TRBD1 aligns across 8 bases. Germline-derived CDR1 and CDR2 are SQVTM and ANQGSEA. The CDR3 consists of 11 residues. The V segment lost 3 bases and the J segment 6 bases; nucleotides outside the gene matches: 0. The CDR3 sequence is CSVEDRDGYTF. CDR3 sequence (DNA): TGCAGCGTTGAGGACAGGGATGGCTACACCTTC.

This chain connects TRBV7-9 to TRBJ1-1, with 7 bases fitting TRBD1. In germline, CDR1 is SEHNR, CDR2 FQNEAQ (reference sequence). The V and J ends lost 8 bases and 3 bases, in that order; junction bases with no gene match: 15. CDR3 length: 16 amino acids. The CDR3 reads CASGRHRGPTDTEAFF. The CDR3 nucleotides are TGTGCCAGCGGCAGACACAGGGGCCCAACGGACACTGAAGCTTTCTTT. The variable domain in full, with the rest retrieved from reference TRBV7-9 and TRBJ1-1, is DTGVSQNPRHKITKRGQNVTFRCDPISEHNRLYWYRQTLGQGPEFLTYFQNEAQLEKSRLLSDRFSAERPKGSFSTLEIQRTEQGDSAMYLCASGRHRGPTDTEAFFGQGTRLTVV.

At least ten counts were recorded for this clonotype. The chain carries TRBV24-1 and TRBJ2-3; D not resolved. Germline CDR1 is KGHDR and CDR2 is SFDVKD. The CDR3 length is 13 residues. Trimming removed 2 bases at V and 2 bases at J, with 4 bases between. The CDR3 protein is CATSDSDTDTQYF. CDR3 coding DNA: TGTGCCACCAGTGATTCTGACACAGATACGCAGTATTTT.

This chain uses TRBV12-3 or TRBV12-4 with TRBJ2-1; TRBD2 matches at 7 bases. CDR3 length: 18 amino acids. The junction had 14 bases not matched to a gene; V was cut back by 4 bases and J by 2 bases. CDR3 in amino acids: CASSWEGSAGGAYNEQFF. Written as DNA, the CDR3 is TGTGCCAGCAGTTGGGAGGGAAGCGCCGGAGGGGCCTACAATGAGCAGTTCTTC.

Only a few counts were recorded for this clonotype. The genes are TRBV15 and TRBJ2-1; D gene unclear. Trimming cost V 5 bases and J 1 base, with 15 bases left between them. CDR1 and CDR2 from the germline V gene are LNHNV and YYDKDF (reference sequence). The CDR3 runs to 16 residues. The CDR3 DNA sequence: TGTGCCACCAGCTCTATCCGGGCAGATTCCTACAATGAGCAGTTCTTC. This gives the protein CATSSIRADSYNEQFF.

A few counts support this clonotype. V usage is TRBV20-1 and J usage is TRBJ2-2; 12 bases fit TRBD2. Germline CDR1 reads DFQATT; CDR2 reads SNEGSKA (reference sequence). Trimming cost V 3 bases and J 4 bases; bases outside gene matches: 12. The CDR3 is made up of 18 amino acids. In DNA form, the CDR3 reads TGCAGTGCTAGGGCTAGCGGGAGGGACTACATGGGCACCGGGGAGCTGTTTTTT. Amino acid sequence: CSARASGRDYMGTGELFF.

This clonotype was seen more than once but under ten times. V is TRBV28 and J is TRBJ1-1, with unresolved D. V gave up 7 bases and J gave up 2 bases, with 14 bases separating them. Per germline, CDR1 MDHEN and CDR2 SYDVKM. This CDR3 is built from 14 residues. The CDR3: CASTLDGANTEAFF. The CDR3 coding sequence is TGTGCCAGCACCTTAGACGGAGCTAACACTGAAGCTTTCTTT.

This chain joins TRBV2 and TRBJ2-1; D not resolved. Germline CDR1 SNHLY, CDR2 FYNNEI. The CDR3 runs 15 residues. Trimming removed 3 bases at V and 9 bases at J, with 18 bases between. CDR3 loop: CASSDVNHPVGEQFF. DNA for the CDR3: TGTGCCAGCAGTGATGTGAACCACCCCGTGGGTGAGCAGTTCTTC.

There are a few counts of this clonotype. The CDR3 reads CAWSPLAAPYNEQFF. DNA for the CDR3: TGTGCCTGGAGTCCGCTTGCGGCCCCCTACAATGAGCAGTTCTTC. The chain carries TRBV30 and TRBJ2-1; no clear D. The germline V and J ends were trimmed by 2 bases and 2 bases, with 13 bases remaining between them. CDR1 and CDR2 from the germline V gene are GTSNPN and SVGIG (reference sequence). The length of the CDR3 is 15 residues.

The V gene is TRBV7-8, the J gene TRBJ2-5; 9 positions match TRBD1. Germline values: CDR1 SGHVS, CDR2 FQNEAQ. The CDR3 is 20 amino acids. The J segment lost 5 bases and the V segment lost 5 bases, leaving 24 bases of the junction unmatched. This CDR3 reads CASSPKKTWGAGQGTETQYF. DNA of the CDR3: TGTGCCAGCAGCCCTAAAAAGACTTGGGGGGCGGGACAGGGAACGGAGACCCAGTACTTC.

The chain couples TRBV6-1 to TRBJ1-1, with D unresolved. The CDR3 has 11 amino acids. V was pared by 5 bases and J by 8 bases, with 9 bases between. Germline CDR1 MNHNS, CDR2 SASEGT. The CDR3 sequence: CASSSPGEAFF. The CDR3 bases are TGTGCCAGCAGTTCGCCTGGGGAAGCTTTCTTT.